Each of the 18 T cell receptor beta chains below was sequenced from the same sample in a study of vaccination effects on CD4 cells after COVID-19. Their target antigens are unknown. Upon completion of more than eight days in culture, CD4+ T cells were isolated. The repertoire was sequenced with immunoSEQ multiplex PCR; TCRdb's copy has only in-frame clones and lacks some. The sample holds 45,000 to 75,000 clones, about 83% seen once. Sequenced material: CD4+ T cells from PBMCs cultured without peptide, taken before COVID-19 vaccination. These receptors came from a human donor who received a COVID-19 vaccine.

This CDR3 is CASSLETGSYNEQFF. In DNA form, the CDR3 reads TGTGCCAGCAGCTTGGAAACCGGCAGTTACAATGAGCAGTTCTTC. V is TRBV5-8 and J is TRBJ2-1; D is unclear. Per the germline V gene, CDR1 is SGHTS and CDR2 is YDEGEE. The CDR3 length is 15 residues. The V gene lost 0 bases and the J gene lost 4 bases, with 11 bases spanning the gap. Supplemented by reference TRBV5-8 and TRBJ2-1, the full variable domain reads EAGVTQSPTHLIKTRGQQATLRCSPISGHTSVYWYQQALGLGLQFLLWYDEGEERNRGNFPPRFSGRQFPNYSSELNVNALELEDSALYLCASSLETGSYNEQFFGPGTRLTVL.

J is TRBJ2-2 and V is TRBV5-6; either TRBD1 or TRBD2 may supply D (6 bases each). The germline V gene has CDR1 SGHDT and CDR2 YYEEEE. The CDR3 runs to 17 residues. V lost 7 bases and J 0 bases, leaving 19 bases between the germline ends. CDR3 DNA: TGTGCCAGCCTCCTTGGACTCGGGGGCCCGAACACCGGGGAGCTGTTTTTT. Its protein product is CASLLGLGGPNTGELFF.

V gene TRBV5-1 combines with J gene TRBJ2-4; 7 positions agree with TRBD1. The CDR3 is 15 residues long. V gave up 2 bases and J gave up 3 bases; unmatched junction bases: 5. The germline V gene has CDR1 SGHRS and CDR2 YFSETQ. CDR3 region: CASSLRTGVKNIQYF. The CDR3 region has the DNA TGCGCCAGCAGCTTAAGGACAGGAGTCAAAAACATTCAGTACTTC.

This chain links TRBV3-1 (or the pseudogene TRBV3-2) with TRBJ1-5, with no clear D. The CDR3 sequence is 14 residues long. Trimming pared 4 bases from V and 0 bases from J, leaving 7 bases between. Germline lookup yields CDR1 LGHDT and CDR2 YNNKEL (reference sequence). CDR3 sequence (DNA): TGTGCCAGCAGCCGAGGGAATAGCAATCAGCCCCAGCATTTT. It codes for CASSRGNSNQPQHF.

CDR3 bases: TGTGCCAGCAGCTTGGTGGGGGGGGTTGGCACAGATACGCAGTATTTT. Amino acids: CASSLVGGVGTDTQYF. The rearrangement joins TRBV5-6 to TRBJ2-3; 7 positions match TRBD2. The germline CDR1 and CDR2 sequences are SGHDT and YYEEEE. V shed 0 bases, J shed 1 base, and the junction held 5 bases outside the gene matches. The CDR3 sequence is 16 residues long.

This chain links TRBV28 with TRBJ1-4, with a possible D match to TRBD1 (5 bases). V lost 2 bases, J lost 10 bases, and 14 bases lay in between. This CDR3 region has 14 residues. Germline CDR1 and CDR2: MDHEN and SYDVKM. CDR3 in DNA: TGTGCCAGCAGTTTAAGCGGGCAGGGTCTAAAACTGTTTTTT. This encodes CASSLSGQGLKLFF.

The chain carries TRBV3-1 (or the pseudogene TRBV3-2) and TRBJ2-6, with 7 nucleotides matching TRBD1. The CDR3 is 18 amino acids. With V trimmed by 1 base and J by 0 bases, 6 bases remained unmatched. Germline CDR1 and CDR2: LGHDT and YNNKEL (reference sequence). DNA of the CDR3: TGTGCCAGCAGCCAAGCAGGGGGAACTTACTCTGGGGCCAACGTCCTGACTTTC. Amino acid sequence: CASSQAGGTYSGANVLTF.

V gene TRBV29-1 combines with J gene TRBJ2-5; the match to TRBD2 covers 7 bases. The CDR3 is made up of 13 amino acids. CDR1 and CDR2 from the germline V gene are SQVTM and ANQGSEA. V was clipped by 7 bases and J by 0 bases; unmatched bases: 5. The CDR3 DNA follows: TGCAGCGAATACGGGGGGAACCAAGAGACCCAGTACTTC. Residues: CSEYGGNQETQYF.

This chain connects TRBV6-1 to TRBJ1-3, with D possibly TRBD1 on 5 matching bases. The V end was cut by 0 bases, the J end by 2 bases, with 8 bases between. CDR1 MNHNS and CDR2 SASEGT come from the germline V gene. There are 15 residues in the CDR3. The CDR3 DNA reads as TGTGCCAGCAGTGAAGCGGGGGGGGCTGGAAACACCATATATTTT. Translation gives CASSEAGGAGNTIYF.

This sequence joins TRBV11-3 and TRBJ1-5; no clear D. The germline V gene has CDR1 SGHNT and CDR2 YENEEA. The V gene lost 5 bases and the J gene lost 1 base, with 9 bases spanning the gap. This CDR3 has 14 amino acids. The CDR3 is CASSPFLSNQPQHF. CDR3 nucleotide sequence: TGTGCCAGCAGCCCCTTTTTAAGCAATCAGCCCCAGCATTTT.

This clone was seen once. The rearrangement links TRBV11-3 to TRBJ1-6; D uncertain. Germline V gene sequence: CDR1 SGHNT, CDR2 YENEEA. The CDR3 is made up of 13 amino acids. V was cut by 2 bases and J by 4 bases, with 3 bases left in between. The CDR3 is CASSLQYNSPLHF. The CDR3 DNA sequence: TGTGCCAGCAGCTTACAGTATAATTCACCCCTCCACTTT.

The chain carries TRBV12-3 or TRBV12-4 and TRBJ1-1; D ambiguous. Trimming shortened V by 3 bases and J by 11 bases, and 13 bases separated the two germline ends. The CDR3 spans 12 residues. CDR3 protein: CASSFGWGNAFF. The DNA for the CDR3 is TGTGCCAGCAGTTTTGGGTGGGGTAACGCTTTCTTT.

This clone was picked up one time. The chain links TRBV5-1 to TRBJ2-7; the match to TRBD2 covers 14 bases. The V and J ends lost 1 base and 6 bases, in that order; junction bases with no gene match: 15. This CDR3 is 19 amino acids long. Germline V gene sequence: CDR1 SGHRS, CDR2 YFSETQ. The CDR3 protein is CASSLQGLAGAYPLREQYV. The CDR3 DNA reads TGCGCCAGCAGCTTGCAGGGACTAGCGGGGGCCTATCCTTTGCGCGAGCAGTACGTC.

V and J are TRBV28 and TRBJ1-5; D unclear. Deletions cut 1 base from V and 0 bases from J, with 10 bases between. The CDR3 has 16 residues. Germline CDR1 reads MDHEN; CDR2 reads SYDVKM. The CDR3 DNA sequence: TGTGCCAGCAGTTTATTTCCGGCAATTAGCAATCAGCCCCAGCATTTT. It codes for CASSLFPAISNQPQHF. The full variable domain, completed using reference TRBV28 and TRBJ1-5, is DVKVTQSSRYLVKRTGEKVFLECVQDMDHENMFWYRQDPGLGLRLIYFSYDVKMKEKGDIPEGYSVSREKKERFSLILESASTNQTSMYLCASSLFPAISNQPQHFGDGTRLSIL.

The CDR3 DNA reads TGTGCCAGCAGTTACTCGTCGTGGGGGTGGGCAGATACGCAGTATTTT. Translated: CASSYSSWGWADTQYF. This rearrangement joins TRBV6-2 or TRBV6-3 to TRBJ2-3; tentatively, D is TRBD1 or TRBD2 (5 bases each). This CDR3 has 16 residues. The V and J ends lost 0 bases and 4 bases respectively, with 14 bases between them. Germline CDR1 and CDR2: MNHEY and SVGEGT.

The chain carries TRBV11-3 and TRBJ2-3, with TRBD2 as a possible D gene (7 bases). V lost 2 bases and J 3 bases, leaving 12 bases between the germline ends. Germline values: CDR1 SGHNT, CDR2 YENEEA. CDR3 length: 15 residues. The CDR3 region has the DNA TGTGCCAGCAGCTTATGGGGGGGGCCGACAGATACGCAGTATTTT. Encoded protein: CASSLWGGPTDTQYF.

This chain links TRBV27 with TRBJ2-3, with a tentative D call TRBD2 (7 bases). V was trimmed by 3 bases and J by 2 bases, leaving 18 bases between them. Per the germline V gene, CDR1 is MNHEY and CDR2 is SMNVEV (reference sequence). The CDR3 is 17 amino acids. CDR3 amino acids: CASSFRGGPPHTDTQYF. The DNA of the CDR3 is TGTGCCAGCAGTTTTAGGGGGGGCCCCCCTCACACAGATACGCAGTATTTT.

The gene calls are TRBV9 and TRBJ2-6; unclear D gene. The CDR3 spans 14 residues. Germline CDR1 and CDR2: SGDLS and YYNGEE. The V end lost 0 bases, the J end lost 0 bases, and 1 base lay between the germline ends. CDR3 coding DNA: TGTGCCAGCAGCGTAGGCTCTGGGGCCAACGTCCTGACTTTC. Translation gives CASSVGSGANVLTF.